The subject of this entry is one TCR beta chain. Its specificity is not known. This specimen comes from a study of T cell repertoires in cytomegalovirus infection. Study at large: CMV infection together with matching HLA type was indicated by public TCR beta signatures.

MiXCR was run by TCRdb on the reads, yielding one entry per CDR3 protein. This table holds about 360,000 distinct CDR3 sequences, roughly a third found once. Sequenced here: cultured PBMCs, sampled from culture after CMV antigen stimulation. The sequence came from a human donor in good health (CMV status not recorded). Some clones in this sample may be carry-over from other donors' samples.

Written as DNA, the CDR3 is TGTGCCAGCAGCCCGATCCTGACTAGCGGGGCCAGCGAGCAGTACTTC. Its translation is CASSPILTSGASEQYF. V usage is TRBV7-2 and J usage is TRBJ2-7, with TRBD2 identical over 11 bases. Germline CDR1 SGHTA, CDR2 FQGNSA. The CDR3 is made up of 16 amino acids. Trimming removed 5 bases from V and 6 bases from J; junction bases left unmatched: 12.